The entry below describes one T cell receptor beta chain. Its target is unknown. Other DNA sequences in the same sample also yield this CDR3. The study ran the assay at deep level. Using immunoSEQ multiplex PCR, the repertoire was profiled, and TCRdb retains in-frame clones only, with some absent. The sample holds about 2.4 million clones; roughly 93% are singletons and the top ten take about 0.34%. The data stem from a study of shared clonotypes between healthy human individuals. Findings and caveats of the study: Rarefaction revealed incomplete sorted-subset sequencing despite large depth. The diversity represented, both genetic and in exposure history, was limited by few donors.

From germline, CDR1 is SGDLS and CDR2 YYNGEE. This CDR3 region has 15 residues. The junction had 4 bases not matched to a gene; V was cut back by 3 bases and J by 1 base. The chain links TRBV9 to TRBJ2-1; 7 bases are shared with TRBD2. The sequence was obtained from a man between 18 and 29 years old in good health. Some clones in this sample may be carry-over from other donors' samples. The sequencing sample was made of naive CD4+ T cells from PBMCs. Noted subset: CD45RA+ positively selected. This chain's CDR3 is CASSGGGSSYNEQFF. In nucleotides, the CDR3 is TGTGCCAGCAGCGGGGGCGGGAGTTCCTACAATGAGCAGTTCTTC.